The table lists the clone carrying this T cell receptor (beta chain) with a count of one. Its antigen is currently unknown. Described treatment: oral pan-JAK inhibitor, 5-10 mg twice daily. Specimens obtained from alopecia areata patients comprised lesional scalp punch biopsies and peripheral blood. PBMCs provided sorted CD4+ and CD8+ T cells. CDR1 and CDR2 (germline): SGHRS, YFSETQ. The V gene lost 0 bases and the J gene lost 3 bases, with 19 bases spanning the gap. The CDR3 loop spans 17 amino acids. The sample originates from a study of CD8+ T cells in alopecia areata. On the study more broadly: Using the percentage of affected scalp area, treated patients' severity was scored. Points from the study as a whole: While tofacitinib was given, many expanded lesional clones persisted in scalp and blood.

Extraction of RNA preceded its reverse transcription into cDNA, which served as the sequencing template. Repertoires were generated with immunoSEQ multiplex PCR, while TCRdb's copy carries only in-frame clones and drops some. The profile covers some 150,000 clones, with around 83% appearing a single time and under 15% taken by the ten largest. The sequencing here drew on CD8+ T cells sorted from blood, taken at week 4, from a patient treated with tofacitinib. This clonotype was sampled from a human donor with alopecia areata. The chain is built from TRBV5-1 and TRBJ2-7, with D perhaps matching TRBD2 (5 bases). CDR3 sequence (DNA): TGCGCCAGCAGCTTGGCCATCGGGGTCGAGGGTCACTACGAGCAGTACTTC. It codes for CASSLAIGVEGHYEQYF.